The rows below give T cell receptor beta chains drawn from one sample of a study of T cells in Graves' hyperthyroidism and ophthalmopathy. TCRdb reanalysed the multiplex PCR reads using MiXCR and keeps one entry per CDR3 protein. The table has hundreds of thousands of distinct CDR3 sequences, 22% seen once. The specimen was blood. These receptors all come from a woman in her sixties or seventies with Graves' ophthalmopathy. Both conserved end residues are part of each CDR3. Fields, in order: J gene, D gene, clone size, V gene, CDR3 DNA, CDR3 protein. The D gene is left open where the match is weak. Not all rows give a size; the values are once, few, many and, for expanded clones, a class.

>TRBJ2-3|TRBD2|NA|TRBV6-2/TRBV6-3
TGTGCCAGCAGTCAGATAGCGGGAGATGAGGGAGATACGCAGTATTTT
CASSQIAGDEGDTQYF
>TRBJ2-1|NA|NA|TRBV9
TGTGCCAGCAGCACCGCCAGCAATGAGCAGTTCTTC
CASSTASNEQFF
>TRBJ2-7|NA|NA|TRBV29-1
TGCAGCGTGTCCCCCGGACAATCCTACGAGCAGTACTTC
CSVSPGQSYEQYF
>TRBJ2-5|TRBD1|NA|TRBV20-1
TGCAGTGCTGGAGGGGAGGCCAGGGGGCCGAAGACCCAGTACTTC
CSAGGEARGPKTQYF
>TRBJ2-7|TRBD1|NA|TRBV9
TGTGCCAGCAGCGCCGGGACAGGGCAAATATTCGAGCAGTACTTC
CASSAGTGQIFEQYF
>TRBJ1-5|NA|few|TRBV7-9
TGTGCCAGCAGCTTAGGAGTTACTCAGCCCCAGCATTTT
CASSLGVTQPQHF
>TRBJ2-7|NA|NA|TRBV28
TGTGCCAGCAGAAAAACAGGGAGGAACGAGCAGTACTTC
CASRKTGRNEQYF
>TRBJ2-7|NA|many|TRBV24-1
TGTGCCACCAGTGATGAAACTGGACACGAGTCCTACGAGCAGTACTTC
CATSDETGHESYEQYF
>TRBJ1-6|NA|NA|TRBV13
TGTGCCAGCAGCTTCGAAACGACTCGTTCACCCCTCCACTTT
CASSFETTRSPLHF
>TRBJ1-5|NA|NA|TRBV5-5
TGTGCCAGCAGCTTCAGCACACCTAGCAATCAGCCCCAGCATTTT
CASSFSTPSNQPQHF
>TRBJ2-2|TRBD2|NA|TRBV10-1
TGCACCAGCAGTGTCTCACTAGCGGGAGGAAGAAAGAACACCGGGGAGCTGTTTTTT
CTSSVSLAGGRKNTGELFF
>TRBJ2-1|TRBD2|many|TRBV11-2
TGTGCCAGCAGCCGCGGCCCCGGGAGGGACAATGAGCAGTTCTTC
CASSRGPGRDNEQFF
>TRBJ2-5|TRBD2|NA|TRBV7-6
TGTGCCAGCAGTCCAAGTCGACTAGCGGGAGAGACCCAGTACTTC
CASSPSRLAGETQYF
>TRBJ1-5|TRBD1|NA|TRBV28
TGTGCCAGCAGTTTTATGAATCCGGGACAGAGCAATCAGCCCCAGCATTTT
CASSFMNPGQSNQPQHF
>TRBJ1-2|TRBD1|few|TRBV6-1
TGTGCCAGCAAAAAGGGACAGGGGAATGGCTACACCTTC
CASKKGQGNGYTF
>TRBJ1-5|NA|many|TRBV28
TGTGCCAGCAGTTTAAGGATTGGGGGCAATCAGCCCCAGCATTTT
CASSLRIGGNQPQHF
>TRBJ2-1|NA|NA|TRBV3-1
TGTGCCAGTGCGACAACCCGTTGGGGTGAGCAGTTCTTC
CASATTRWGEQFF
>TRBJ1-2|NA|many|TRBV7-2
TGTGCCAGCAGCTTAGTAACGGCAGTCTACACCTTC
CASSLVTAVYTF
>TRBJ2-3|TRBD2|once|TRBV6-4
TGTGCCAGCAGTGATTCGGCGGGAGTTGATACGCAGTATTTT
CASSDSAGVDTQYF
>TRBJ1-5|NA|many|TRBV2
TGTGCCAGCAGAGGAGGGATGGGCGGAAATCAGCCCCAGCATTTT
CASRGGMGGNQPQHF
>TRBJ2-3|NA|many|TRBV2
TGTGCCAGCGAGGGTACCACAGATACGCAGTATTTT
CASEGTTDTQYF
>TRBJ1-1|NA|few|TRBV7-2
TGTGCCAGCAGCTTAGGGCACGGGGCGAACACTGAAGCTTTCTTT
CASSLGHGANTEAFF
>TRBJ1-5|NA|NA|TRBV4-1
TGCGCCAGCAGCCAAGAGGGGCATAGCAATCAGCCCCAGCATTTT
CASSQEGHSNQPQHF
>TRBJ2-7|NA|few|TRBV18
TGTGCCAGCTCACCAGGGGACGGTGGCTACGAGCAGTACTTC
CASSPGDGGYEQYF
>TRBJ1-4|TRBD1|few|TRBV15
TGTGCCACCAGCGGTTCGACAGGGCGAAAACTGTTTTTT
CATSGSTGRKLFF
>TRBJ2-5|NA|NA|TRBV20-1
TGCAGTGCGGGGGAGGGGCGGGGGCGAGAGACCCAGTACTTC
CSAGEGRGRETQYF
>TRBJ1-2|NA|few|TRBV25-1
TGTGCCAGCAGTGTACTCGGGAACTATGGCTACACCTTC
CASSVLGNYGYTF
>TRBJ1-6|NA|NA|TRBV3-1
TGTGCCAGCAGCCAAGTTCGAAATTCACCCCTCCACTTT
CASSQVRNSPLHF
>TRBJ2-5|TRBD2|NA|TRBV12-3/TRBV12-4
TGTGCCAGCAACGGAAGCGGGAGGCGTGAAGAGACCCAGTACTTC
CASNGSGRREETQYF
>TRBJ2-3|TRBD2|NA|TRBV5-1
TGCGCCAGCAGCTTTTCCTTGGCGGGAGCATCAGATACGCAGTATTTT
CASSFSLAGASDTQYF
>TRBJ1-2|NA|NA|TRBV10-3
TGTGCCATCAGTGATGGAGAGGGAGCTGGCTACACCTTC
CAISDGEGAGYTF
>TRBJ2-5|NA|NA|TRBV5-4
TGTGCCAGCAGCTTGGAAGCCTCAGAGACCCAGTACTTC
CASSLEASETQYF
>TRBJ2-7|TRBD2|few|TRBV7-9
TGTGCCAGCACCCCGACTAGCGGGAGTACCTACGAGCAGTACTTC
CASTPTSGSTYEQYF
>TRBJ1-2|NA|few|TRBV30
TGTGCCTGGAATTTACAGGGAAACTATGGCTACACCTTC
CAWNLQGNYGYTF
>TRBJ2-1|NA|NA|TRBV14
TGTGCCAGCAGCCAATCCCGACGGTACAATGAGCAGTTCTTC
CASSQSRRYNEQFF
>TRBJ2-2|NA|many|TRBV12-3/TRBV12-4
TGTGCCAGCACCCCTCGGAGAGGGGGAACCGGGGAGCTGTTTTTT
CASTPRRGGTGELFF
>TRBJ1-2|NA|few|TRBV7-2
TGTGCCAGCAGCTTAGTAACGGGGGGCAGGGAGAATGGCTACACCTTC
CASSLVTGGRENGYTF
>TRBJ1-1|TRBD1|NA|TRBV5-1
TGCGCCAGTAACACAGGGGCGACGAACACTGAAGCTTTCTTT
CASNTGATNTEAFF
>TRBJ2-7|TRBD2|few|TRBV7-8
TGTGCCAGCAGCCAGGGGACTAGCGGGAACGAGCAGTACTTC
CASSQGTSGNEQYF
>TRBJ2-7|NA|few|TRBV11-3
TGTGCCAGCAGCCTCGGGCCCGGCGAGCAGTACTTC
CASSLGPGEQYF
>TRBJ1-2|TRBD1|NA|TRBV5-1
TGCGCCAGCAGCGGCACCCAGGGGGCGGGCGGCGGCTACACCTTC
CASSGTQGAGGGYTF
>TRBJ2-3|NA|few|TRBV7-8
TGTGCCAGCACCCTACGGCGGCTCCCGGAGACAGATACGCAGTATTTT
CASTLRRLPETDTQYF
>TRBJ1-6|TRBD1|NA|TRBV6-1
TGTGCCAGCAGTGAACACAGACAGGGAGGATCACCCCTCCACTTT
CASSEHRQGGSPLHF
>TRBJ2-7|TRBD1|few|TRBV12-3/TRBV12-4
TGTGCCAGCAGCCCCTCGCCCGGGACAGGTGCTTACGAGCAGTACTTC
CASSPSPGTGAYEQYF
>TRBJ2-1|NA|many|TRBV2
TGTGCCAGCAGGGACCAAAACAATGAGCAGTTCTTC
CASRDQNNEQFF
>TRBJ2-5|NA|few|TRBV12-3/TRBV12-4
TGTGCCATCGCAGGGGGGGGGTCGGAGACCCAGTACTTC
CAIAGGGSETQYF
>TRBJ2-1|NA|NA|TRBV6-2/TRBV6-3
TGTGCCAGCAGTTACGTGGGCAATGAGCAGTTCTTC
CASSYVGNEQFF
>TRBJ1-1|NA|NA|TRBV2
TGTGCCAGCAACGGAGGGAACACTGAAACTTTCTTT
CASNGGNTETFF
>TRBJ1-1|TRBD1|NA|TRBV11-2
TGTGCCAGCAGCTTATTACGGGGACAGGGGGCCCATTTGAACACTGAAGCTTTCTTT
CASSLLRGQGAHLNTEAFF
>TRBJ2-7|NA|NA|TRBV30
TGTGCCTGGAGTAGGGCCCCGTACGAGCAGTACTTC
CAWSRAPYEQYF